The present entry profiles one TCR beta chain with its context. Its binding antigen is unknown. Base qualities are not at hand, and no much larger clone is one base apart. The data belong to a study of beta chain features in type 1 diabetes (dated by TCRdb to 2016 to 2018). Study-wide context: Patients and healthy donors did not differ in mean age, gender distribution, total cell number or subset yield. Whereas all 30 or so donors provided naive and central memory subsets, regulatory and stem cell-like memory subsets were isolated from just 8 patients and about eight healthy donors. In the study, TCRB repertoires of sorted circulating CD4+ T cell subsets from recently diagnosed type 1 diabetes patients were compared with those of matched healthy donors. Across all samples, 107,917,701 sorted cells were examined, and cell number per subset correlated strongly with RNA yield. What the research found in general, with its limitations: Fewer insertions and more nucleotide deletions at VDJ recombination sites were observed in patients with type 1 diabetes, implying thymic rearrangement abnormalities. Shorter templates might be favored by PCR, yet because patient and control samples were amplified and corrected together, any such skew would affect both groups equally. Type 1 diabetes patients showed a moderate but significant shortening of TCRB CDR3 length in all four CD4+ subsets. The naive, central memory and regulatory TCRB repertoires appeared to resemble one another more closely among patients than among healthy donors. Because cDNA rather than genomic DNA was sequenced, highly expressing activated cells could have been over-represented, although no difference in activation and CD3 levels was found between groups. Because the HLA sub-analyses included only small numbers of individuals, any influence of HLA type on TCRB rearrangement was left unresolved.

All of the isolated RNA was reverse transcribed with the High Capacity cDNA Reverse Transcription Kit, so expressed TCRB transcripts were sequenced. Deep immunoSEQ sequencing was applied to naive, central memory and regulatory T cell samples, giving an average of about 3.6 million total reads per sample. Sorted cells were lysed in RLT buffer and RNA was extracted with DNase-treated RNeasy Micro or Mini kits, depending on cell number. To prevent cross-contamination, each cell subset was processed individually, whereas patient and healthy donor samples were processed jointly. TCRB sequences were amplified from cDNA with the immunoSEQ multiplex PCR, producing 87-bp fragments spanning the CDR3 region. Amplicons were sequenced on the Illumina HiSeq platform. Turning to the authors' computational methods: PCR bias was computationally corrected using synthetic template baselines, reads within Hamming distance 2 were collapsed, and singletons that could not be merged were discarded. Reads were aligned against IMGT to assign V, D and J genes, CDR3 length and insertions or deletions at six rearrangement sites. Within each subset, clonotype counts were normalized to the number of sorted cells before true diversity and Gini coefficients were calculated with the tcR R package. The overlap coefficient, calculated on TCRB nucleotide sequences, was used to quantify repertoire sharing. Drawn from immuneACCESS, this table holds only the in-frame rearrangements with V and J called that TCRdb kept. Clones are partly lost; checked studies trace under half to an unresolved V gene and leave the rest unexplained. That table is the source of V, J and clone size, and D and trimming were worked out from the DNA. The sample table contains over 55,000 clones; only one count was recorded for around half of them. The ten largest make up 2% to 3% of the sample.

From each donor, a single peripheral blood sample of 100 to 150 mL on average was drawn into heparinised tubes. Using a panel that included CD45RO, CCR7, CD25, CD127, CD95 and CD27, naive, central memory, regulatory and stem cell-like memory CD4+ T cells were sorted on a BD FACSAria II. All sorted populations exceeded 95% purity. PBMCs were separated immediately by Lymphoprep density gradient centrifugation and were stained directly, without being cultured. So that batch effects would be minimized, each experiment stained and sorted samples in pairs, pairing one healthy donor with one patient. Sequencing was carried out using Tregs from blood. The cell subset or site tag for this specimen amounts to: regulatory CD4+ T cells. The receptor was derived from a woman in her 40s with type 1 diabetes.

The DNA is TGTGCCAGCAGCGAAAACCAGGGGGAGACCCAGTACTTC. This is translated as CASSENQGETQYF. Recombination connected TRBV7-9 to TRBJ2-5; TRBD1 is a possible D gene, resting on 6 matching bases. There are 13 amino acids in the CDR3, from cysteine to phenylalanine inclusive. Only the CDR3 region is kept as DNA, spanning 39 bases read in frame from base 1. CDR1 and CDR2 are read off the germline V gene (reference sequence) as SEHNR and FQNEAQ. At the junction V is shortened by 5 bases and J by 5 bases, with 12 bases in between.